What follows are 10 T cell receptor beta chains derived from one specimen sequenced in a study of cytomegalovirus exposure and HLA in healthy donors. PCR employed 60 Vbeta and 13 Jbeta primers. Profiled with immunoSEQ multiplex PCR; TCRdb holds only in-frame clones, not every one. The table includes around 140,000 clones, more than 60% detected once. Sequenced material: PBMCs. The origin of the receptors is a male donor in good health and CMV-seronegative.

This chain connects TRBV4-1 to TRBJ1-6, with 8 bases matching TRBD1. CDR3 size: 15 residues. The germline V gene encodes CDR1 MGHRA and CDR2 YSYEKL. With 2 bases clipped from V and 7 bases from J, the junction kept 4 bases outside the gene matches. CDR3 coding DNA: TGCGCCAGCAGCCAACTGGACAGGGAGAATTCACCCCTCCACTTT. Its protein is CASSQLDRENSPLHF.

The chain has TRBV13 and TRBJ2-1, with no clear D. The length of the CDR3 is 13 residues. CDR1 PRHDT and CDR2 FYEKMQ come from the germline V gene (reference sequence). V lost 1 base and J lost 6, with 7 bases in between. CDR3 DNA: TGTGCCAGCAGCTTAGCACCCAGCAATGAGCAGTTCTTC. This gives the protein CASSLAPSNEQFF.

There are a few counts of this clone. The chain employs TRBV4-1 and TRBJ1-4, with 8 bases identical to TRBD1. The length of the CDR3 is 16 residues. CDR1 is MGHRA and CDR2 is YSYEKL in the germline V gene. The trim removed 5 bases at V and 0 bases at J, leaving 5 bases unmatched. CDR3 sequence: CASSFTGGATNEKLFF. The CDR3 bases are TGCGCCAGCAGCTTTACAGGGGGGGCAACTAATGAAAAACTGTTTTTT.

For the CDR3, the DNA is TGTGCCAGCAGTGGGACTCCAGGCTACGAGCAGTACTTC. Translating gives CASSGTPGYEQYF. The rearrangement uses TRBV9 and TRBJ2-7; D is possibly TRBD2 (6 bases). The germline gives CDR1 SGDLS, CDR2 YYNGEE. V shed 5 bases and J shed 3 bases, with 12 bases lying between them. The CDR3 is 13 amino acids.

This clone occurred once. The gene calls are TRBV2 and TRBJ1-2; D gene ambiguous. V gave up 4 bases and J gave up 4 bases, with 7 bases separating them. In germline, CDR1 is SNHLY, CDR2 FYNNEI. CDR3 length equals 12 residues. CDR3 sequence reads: CASSGGSYGYTF. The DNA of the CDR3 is TGTGCCAGCAGTGGAGGGAGCTATGGCTACACCTTC.

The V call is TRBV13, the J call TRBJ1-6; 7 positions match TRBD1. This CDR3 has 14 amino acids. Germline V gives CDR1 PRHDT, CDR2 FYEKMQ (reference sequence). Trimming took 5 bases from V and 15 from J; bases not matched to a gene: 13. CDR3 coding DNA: TGTGCCAGCAGCCTGGGGACAGTTGTTGATAACCTCCACTTT. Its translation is CASSLGTVVDNLHF.

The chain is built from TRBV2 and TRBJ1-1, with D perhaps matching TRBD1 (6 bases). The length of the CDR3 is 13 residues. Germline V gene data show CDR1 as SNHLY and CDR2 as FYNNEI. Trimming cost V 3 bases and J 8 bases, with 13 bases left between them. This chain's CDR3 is CASSDSGQGEAFF. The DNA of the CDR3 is TGTGCCAGCAGTGACTCGGGGCAGGGGGAAGCTTTCTTT.

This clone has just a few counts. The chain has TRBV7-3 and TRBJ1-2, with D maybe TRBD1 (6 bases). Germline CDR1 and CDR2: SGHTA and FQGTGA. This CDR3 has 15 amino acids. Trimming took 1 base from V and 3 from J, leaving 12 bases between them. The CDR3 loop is CASSLRGGRDYGYTF. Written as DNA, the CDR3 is TGTGCCAGCAGCTTAAGGGGGGGCAGAGACTATGGCTACACCTTC.

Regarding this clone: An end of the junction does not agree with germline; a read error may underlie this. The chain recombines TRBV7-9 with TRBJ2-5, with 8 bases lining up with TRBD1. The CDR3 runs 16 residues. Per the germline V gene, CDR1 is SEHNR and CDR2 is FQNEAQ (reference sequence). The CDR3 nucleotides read TGTTCCAGCAGCTTAGCCATTCCCACAGGGGGAGAGACCCAGTACTTC. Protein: CSSSLAIPTGGETQYF.

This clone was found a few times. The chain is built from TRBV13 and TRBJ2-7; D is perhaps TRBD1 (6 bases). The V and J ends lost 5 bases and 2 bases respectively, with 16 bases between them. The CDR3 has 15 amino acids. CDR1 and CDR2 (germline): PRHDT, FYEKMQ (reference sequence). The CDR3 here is CASSQRGRGAYEQYF. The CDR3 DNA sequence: TGTGCCAGCAGCCAAAGGGGCAGGGGTGCCTACGAGCAGTACTTC.